These T cell receptor beta chains were read from a single sample in a study of CD8 T cells in Susac syndrome. TCRdb passed the immunoSEQ multiplex PCR reads through MiXCR, listing each CDR3 protein once. The profile shows hundreds of thousands of distinct CDR3 sequences, roughly 93% of them singletons. The sample taken for sequencing was CD4+ T cells from PBMCs. The origin of the receptors is a human donor with Susac syndrome. The conserved cysteine and the conserved F or W are not part of the CDR3 here. The D gene is left open where the match is weak.

v_call cdr3_length d_call cdr3_aa
TRBV19 12 - ASSPVIYQETQY
TRBV25-1 12 - ASSEYNARETQY
TRBV6-5 12 - ASSYRVRGYGYT
TRBV30 11 - AWSPGQVYGYT
TRBV12-3/TRBV12-4 10 - ASSFGGGELF
TRBV4-3 12 - ASSLSSGANVLT
TRBV2 11 - ASKGVENTEAF
TRBV4-3 13 - ASSQSQGENTEAF
TRBV18 14 - ASQGQPIPSYNEQF
TRBV20-1 11 TRBD2 SAWGGGDYEQY
TRBV7-9 11 TRBD1 ATRDSNTGELF
TRBV10-3 10 - ATVDRDYGYT
TRBV7-9 11 - ASSPPGGNTIY
TRBV12-3/TRBV12-4 11 TRBD1 ASRRTGIAEAF
TRBV6-2/TRBV6-3 11 - ASSSALTYEQY
TRBV7-2 10 - ASSLAVGEQY
TRBV6-5 12 - ASSLKGGPYEQY
TRBV30 13 - AWSAVAEGTDTQY
TRBV4-1 13 TRBD1 ASSQPGQAGYGYT
TRBV15 15 TRBD1 ATSRALGQGAADTQY
TRBV19 13 - ASSLGRAIYNEQF
TRBV4-3 14 - ASSQDWSELNTEAF
TRBV4-1 13 - ASSQDRGKGSEQF
TRBV7-9 12 TRBD1 ASRARDSSYEQY
TRBV7-9 12 - ASSPRGRDTEAF
TRBV5-1 12 - ASSLEQSANIQY
TRBV3-1 14 TRBD2 ASSQDLGLAGSEQY
TRBV20-1 13 TRBD2 SARDAGGPTDTQY
TRBV10-3 13 - AISEWSRVVEGYT
TRBV3-1 13 - ASSPRHERNEKLF
TRBV27 10 - ASRRLQETQY
TRBV20-1 11 TRBD1 SAGRGRITEAF
TRBV7-2 11 TRBD1 ASSWDRVNEQF
TRBV4-3 15 - ASSQDFGTTRGNVLT
TRBV3-1 14 TRBD2 ASTSIKAGVQETQY
TRBV20-1 12 - SANPGQLHYEQY
TRBV12-3/TRBV12-4 11 - ASSRVGSGTQY
TRBV29-1 12 - SLVTGRTYNEQF
TRBV6-5 10 - ASSRSNQPQH
TRBV12-3/TRBV12-4 12 - ASSLNPRADTIY
TRBV5-6 13 - ASSLRNPMNTEAF
TRBV30 9 TRBD1 AWSGDRGQY
TRBV7-2 11 - ASSLARNQPQH
TRBV7-3 13 TRBD2 ASSLSSGVSYEQY
TRBV7-9 13 TRBD2 ASSFTSGGPYEQY
TRBV9 15 - ASGPDAVGTRHDEQF
TRBV27 12 TRBD1 ASNEGTGLRPQH
TRBV6-2/TRBV6-3 12 - ASSKPQGNQPQH
TRBV5-1 12 - ASSLTFGEAEAF
TRBV30 10 - AWSRKTDTQY
TRBV20-1 13 TRBD2 SARDLRRGVYEQY
TRBV14 12 TRBD2 ASSQPGLVGEQF
TRBV5-6 15 TRBD1 ASRRLQGAKGGNTIY
TRBV30 10 - AWGDRYYEQY
TRBV29-1 10 TRBD1 SVDRGTTEAF
TRBV4-3 14 - ASSQEGTALANTQY
TRBV5-4 13 - ASSLDSGRGNEQF
TRBV30 11 - AWSLLTGTEQY
TRBV15 10 TRBD1 ATSTGGDTQY